This T cell receptor beta chain came from a study of T cells in Graves' hyperthyroidism and ophthalmopathy. Trimming cost V 2 bases and J 5 bases, with 7 bases left between them. CDR3 size: 11 residues. In germline, CDR1 is DFQATT, CDR2 SNEGSKA (reference sequence). RNA transcripts were the template for amplifying TCR beta CDR3 regions. First-round RT-PCR with HTBI primers amplified the TCR CDR3 region. Using its own MiXCR run on the multiplex PCR reads, TCRdb lists one record per CDR3 protein. The sample yields about 520,000 distinct CDR3 sequences, around a quarter seen once. This sequence joins TRBV20-1 and TRBJ2-7, with unresolved D. The source material was blood. The sequence derives from a woman younger than 45 with Graves' ophthalmopathy. CDR3: CSARSFNEQYF. CDR3 sequence (DNA): TGCAGTGCTAGATCGTTTAACGAGCAGTACTTC.